Listed below are T cell receptor beta chains from one sample, sequenced in a study of technical replicates of blood from several donors. Assay: immunoSEQ multiplex PCR; the TCRdb copy retains only in-frame clones and omits some. Counted here are 50,000 to 75,000 clones, 85% to 95% occurring once; the ten biggest clones make up roughly 4%. Sequencing was done on a sample of PBMCs. These receptors were collected from a human donor in good health. Some clones in this sample may be carry-over from other donors' samples. CDR3s include the opening cysteine and the closing phenylalanine or tryptophan. The D gene is left open where the match is weak. Some rows mark clone size as missing; the rest say once, few, many or name a class of expanded clone.

D gene	J gene	clone size	V gene	CDR3 DNA	CDR3 protein
.	TRBJ1-5	few	TRBV4-3	TGCGCCAGCAGCCAAGAGGAGCGACAGCCCCAGCATTTT	CASSQEERQPQHF
TRBD2	TRBJ2-3	.	TRBV6-1	TGTGCCAGCAGTGACGCCGGGACTAGCGGGACCGTGGGAGATACGCAGTATTTT	CASSDAGTSGTVGDTQYF
TRBD2	TRBJ2-1	.	TRBV27	TGTGCCAGCAGTTCCGCGGGGGGTCCGTGGGGTGAGCAGTTCTTC	CASSSAGGPWGEQFF
TRBD1	TRBJ2-1	.	TRBV6-1	TGTGCCAGCTGGCTAGACAGGGCCTACTACAATGAGCAGTTCTTC	CASWLDRAYYNEQFF
TRBD2	TRBJ2-3	.	TRBV7-2	TGTGCCAGCAGCCGAGCGGGAGGGGGCACTTATACGCAGTATTTT	CASSRAGGGTYTQYF
TRBD2	TRBJ2-1	.	TRBV7-2	TGTGCCAGCAGGCCTAGCGGAATCAACTCCTACAATGAGCAGTTCTTC	CASRPSGINSYNEQFF
TRBD2	TRBJ2-1	.	TRBV27	TGTGCCAGCAGTCATACGGGACTAGCATCCAATGAGCAGTTCTTC	CASSHTGLASNEQFF
.	TRBJ1-6	.	TRBV7-2	TGTGCCAGCAGCTTAGTTCTTACAGACCCCCTCCACTTT	CASSLVLTDPLHF
TRBD1	TRBJ2-7	.	TRBV7-6	TGTGCCAGCAGCCCGGGACAGGAGCAGTACTTC	CASSPGQEQYF
.	TRBJ1-4	.	TRBV9	TGTGCCAGCAGCCCCCACGACTTTGGCGGGGAAAAACTGTTTTTT	CASSPHDFGGEKLFF
TRBD1	TRBJ1-1	.	TRBV19	TGTGCCAGTAGTAGGGGACAGGGGGGGACTGAAGCTTTCTTT	CASSRGQGGTEAFF
TRBD2	TRBJ2-5	.	TRBV19	TGTGCCAGTAGTATAGGGTCGGGGGGGCGGGAGACCCAGTACTTC	CASSIGSGGRETQYF
.	TRBJ2-7	.	TRBV14	TGTGCCAGCAGCCAACCCGGACAGTTCCGTTACGAGCAGTACTTC	CASSQPGQFRYEQYF
.	TRBJ1-1	few	TRBV29-1	TGCAGCGTTGAAGAAGTGCGGCTCGGGAACACTGAAGCTTTCTTT	CSVEEVRLGNTEAFF
TRBD2	TRBJ2-1	.	TRBV7-9	TGTGCCAGCAGCGGGTTAGCGGGAGGGCCCTACAATGAGCAGTTCTTC	CASSGLAGGPYNEQFF
.	TRBJ2-3	.	TRBV1	TGCACCAGCAGCCAAGATAGGGGTCCTAGCGGCCCTAGCACAGATACGCAGTATTTT	CTSSQDRGPSGPSTDTQYF
TRBD1	TRBJ2-7	.	TRBV5-4	TGTGCCAGCAGCTTATTGGACAGGGCTGGTGACGAGCAGTACTTC	CASSLLDRAGDEQYF
.	TRBJ1-1	.	TRBV30	TGTGCCTGGGTGGGGCCGGTGGGAGCTTTCTTT	CAWVGPVGAFF
.	TRBJ1-1	once	TRBV6-6	TGTGCCAGCAGTCCACGTGGGGAGGGCACTGAAGCTTTCTTT	CASSPRGEGTEAFF
.	TRBJ2-5	once	TRBV7-8	TGTGCCAGCAGAATCTCAAGGGGCGAGTTAATAGGAGAGACCCAGTACTTC	CASRISRGELIGETQYF